This is a list of T cell receptor beta chains from one sample in a study of shared clonotypes between healthy human individuals. The data were produced by immunoSEQ multiplex PCR, yet TCRdb's version contains in-frame clones alone and is incomplete. The sample lists roughly 2.5 million clones, approximately 92% occurring once. Source material: naive CD4+ T cells sorted from blood. These receptors all stem from a man between 18 and 35 years old in good health. Both conserved end residues are trimmed from each CDR3. The size field is filled for only some rows; it gives once, few, many or a size class.

NA | TRBJ2-1 | TRBV10-3 | AIRIAGPSYNEQF
NA | TRBJ1-5 | TRBV12-1 | ASSDRGGKH
NA | TRBJ1-3 | TRBV18 | ASSPRDRGSIY
once | TRBJ1-5 | TRBV6-6 | ASSEVSNQPQH
NA | TRBJ2-2 | TRBV30 | AWGGLAGSTGELF
few | TRBJ1-3 | TRBV6-1 | ASREGTKDSGNTIY
once | TRBJ2-5 | TRBV5-4 | ASSLGDPGRETQY
NA | TRBJ1-2 | TRBV6-1 | ASIPRRGYGYT
few | TRBJ1-1 | TRBV5-1 | ASSLGQSNTEAF
NA | TRBJ1-1 | TRBV5-1 | ASSPGTGANTEAF
NA | TRBJ1-1 | TRBV7-9 | ASSIQVTEAF
NA | TRBJ1-5 | TRBV25-1 | ASSERGVVGQPQH